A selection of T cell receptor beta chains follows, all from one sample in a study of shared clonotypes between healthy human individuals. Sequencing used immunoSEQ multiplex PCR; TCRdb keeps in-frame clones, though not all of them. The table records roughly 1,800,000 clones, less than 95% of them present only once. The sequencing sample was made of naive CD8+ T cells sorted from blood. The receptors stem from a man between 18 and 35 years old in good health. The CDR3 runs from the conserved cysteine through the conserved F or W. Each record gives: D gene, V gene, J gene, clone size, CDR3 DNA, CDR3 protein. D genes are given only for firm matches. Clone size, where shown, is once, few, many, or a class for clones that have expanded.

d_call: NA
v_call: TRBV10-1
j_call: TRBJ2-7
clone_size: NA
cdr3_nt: TGCGCCAGCAGTGAGTCTCAGGGGGGAGCTTCCGAGCAGTACTTC
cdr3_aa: CASSESQGGASEQYF

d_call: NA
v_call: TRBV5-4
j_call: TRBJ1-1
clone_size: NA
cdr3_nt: TGTGCCAGCAGCTTTACAGGTGGACACACTGAAGCTTTCTTT
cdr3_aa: CASSFTGGHTEAFF

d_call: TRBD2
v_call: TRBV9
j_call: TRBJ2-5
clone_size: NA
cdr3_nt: TGTGCCAGCAGCCCCGCGGAGCTAGCGGGGGAATCCCAGTACTTC
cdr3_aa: CASSPAELAGESQYF

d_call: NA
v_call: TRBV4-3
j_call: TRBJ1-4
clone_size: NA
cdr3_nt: TGCGCCAGCAGCCAAGATATTGGGGAAAAACTGTTTTTT
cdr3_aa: CASSQDIGEKLFF

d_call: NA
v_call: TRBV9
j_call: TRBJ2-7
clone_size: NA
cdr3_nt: TGTGCCAGCAGCGTTTCAGCGGATCCCTCCTACGAGCAGTACTTC
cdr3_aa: CASSVSADPSYEQYF

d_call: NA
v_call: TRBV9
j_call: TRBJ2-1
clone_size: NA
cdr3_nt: TGTGCCAGCAACGGGCCCTTAGCCAATGAGCAGTTCTTC
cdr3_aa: CASNGPLANEQFF

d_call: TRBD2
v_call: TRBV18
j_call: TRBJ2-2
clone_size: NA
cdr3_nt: TGTGCCAGCTCACCAAGGACTAGTTCCCTACCCGGGGAGCTGTTTTTT
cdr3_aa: CASSPRTSSLPGELFF

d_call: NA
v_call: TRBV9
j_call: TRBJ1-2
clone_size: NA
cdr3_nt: TGTGCCAGCAGCGACGGAGATGGAGGGCCACTCTACTTCTTC
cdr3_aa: CASSDGDGGPLYFF

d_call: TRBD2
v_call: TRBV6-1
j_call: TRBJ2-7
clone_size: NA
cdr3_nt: TGTGCCAGCAGTGAAGGACTAGCGGGAACCTACGAGCAGTACTTC
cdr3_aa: CASSEGLAGTYEQYF

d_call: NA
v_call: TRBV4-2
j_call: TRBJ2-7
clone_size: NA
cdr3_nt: TGTGCCAGCAGCCAGGAGGGTCCCACAGGGGTAGGGACCTACGAGCAGTACTTC
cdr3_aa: CASSQEGPTGVGTYEQYF

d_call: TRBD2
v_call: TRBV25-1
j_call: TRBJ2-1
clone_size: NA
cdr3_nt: TGTGCCAGCCGCGTGGCGGGGGGAAATGAGCAGTTCTTC
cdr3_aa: CASRVAGGNEQFF

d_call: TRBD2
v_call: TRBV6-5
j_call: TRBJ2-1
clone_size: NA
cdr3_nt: TGTGCCAGCAGTGCCCTAGCGGGAGGCTCAAATGAGCAGTTCTTC
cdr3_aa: CASSALAGGSNEQFF

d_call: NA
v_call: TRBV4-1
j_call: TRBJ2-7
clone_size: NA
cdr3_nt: TGCGCCAGCAGCCAAGATAACAGGCAATCCTCCTACGAGCAGTACTTC
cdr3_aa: CASSQDNRQSSYEQYF

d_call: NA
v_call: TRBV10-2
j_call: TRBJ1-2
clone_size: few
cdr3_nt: TGCGCCAGCAGTGAGTCCGGGGCTTACGATGGCTACACCTTC
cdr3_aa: CASSESGAYDGYTF

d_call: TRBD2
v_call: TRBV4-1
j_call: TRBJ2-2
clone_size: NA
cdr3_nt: TGCGCCAGCAGCCACGCGAACGCAGGGCTAGCGGGGACCGGGGAGCTGTTTTTT
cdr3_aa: CASSHANAGLAGTGELFF

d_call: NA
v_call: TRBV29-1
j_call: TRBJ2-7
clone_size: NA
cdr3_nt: TGCAGCGTTGAAGGAGGGGACAACACCTACGAGCAGTACTTC
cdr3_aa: CSVEGGDNTYEQYF

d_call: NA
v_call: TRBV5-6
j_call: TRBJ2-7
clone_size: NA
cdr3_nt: TGTGCCAGCAGCTTGGGAGCGACAGGCTACGAGCAGTACTTC
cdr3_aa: CASSLGATGYEQYF

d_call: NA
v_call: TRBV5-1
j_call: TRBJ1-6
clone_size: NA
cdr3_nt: TGCGCCAGCAGCTTGGGACAGGTGGTTTCCTATAATTCACCCCTCCACTTT
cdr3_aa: CASSLGQVVSYNSPLHF

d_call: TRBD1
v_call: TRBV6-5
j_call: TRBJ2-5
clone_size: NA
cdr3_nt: TGTGCCAGCAGTTGGGACAGGGGGGTTGAGACCCAGTACTTC
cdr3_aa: CASSWDRGVETQYF

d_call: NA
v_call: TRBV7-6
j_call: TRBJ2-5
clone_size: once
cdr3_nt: TGTGCCAGCAGCCCATCCCCCGGGACTCAAGAGACCCAGTACTTC
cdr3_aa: CASSPSPGTQETQYF

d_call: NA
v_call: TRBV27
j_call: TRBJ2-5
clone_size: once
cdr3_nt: TGTGCCAGCAGTTTATACTCGGCAGGAATATCGACCCAGTACTTC
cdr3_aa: CASSLYSAGISTQYF

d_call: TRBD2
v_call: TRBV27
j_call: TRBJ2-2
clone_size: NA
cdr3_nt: TGTGCCAGCAGTTTATCCGCGGAGCCGGGACTAGCGTCCGGGGAGCTGTTTTTT
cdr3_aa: CASSLSAEPGLASGELFF

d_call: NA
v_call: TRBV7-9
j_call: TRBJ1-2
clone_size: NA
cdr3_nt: TGTGCCAGCAGCCGAAAAGGGGACCCTTATGGCTACACCTTC
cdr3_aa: CASSRKGDPYGYTF

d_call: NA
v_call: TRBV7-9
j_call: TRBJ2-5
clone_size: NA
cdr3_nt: TGTGCCAGCAGCTTACCAGGGCCTCTGGAGACCCAGTACTTC
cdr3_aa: CASSLPGPLETQYF

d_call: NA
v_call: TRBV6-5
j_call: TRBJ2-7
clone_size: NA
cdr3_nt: TGTGCCAGCAGTTACTACGCCGGCTACGAGCAGTACTTC
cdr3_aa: CASSYYAGYEQYF

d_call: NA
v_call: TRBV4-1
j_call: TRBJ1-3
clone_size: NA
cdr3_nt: TGCGCCAGCAGCCAAGACCCGGTATTTTCTGGAAACACCATATATTTT
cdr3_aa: CASSQDPVFSGNTIYF

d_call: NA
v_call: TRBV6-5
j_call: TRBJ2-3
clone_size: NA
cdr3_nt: TGTGCCAGCAGTTACGGCAGGGCCACAGATACGCAGTATTTT
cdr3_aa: CASSYGRATDTQYF

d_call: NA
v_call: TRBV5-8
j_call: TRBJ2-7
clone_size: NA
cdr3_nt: TGTGCCAGCAGCTTGTTCGGTGCAGGGAGTGAAGAGCAGTACTTC
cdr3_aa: CASSLFGAGSEEQYF

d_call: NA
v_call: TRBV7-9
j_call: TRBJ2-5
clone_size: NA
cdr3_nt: TGTGCCAGCAGCTTCAGGGTTCAAGAGACCCAGTACTTC
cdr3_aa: CASSFRVQETQYF

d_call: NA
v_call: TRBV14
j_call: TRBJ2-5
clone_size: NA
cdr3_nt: TGTGCCAGCAGCCAGGGGGTTCAAGAGACCCAGTACTTC
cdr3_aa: CASSQGVQETQYF

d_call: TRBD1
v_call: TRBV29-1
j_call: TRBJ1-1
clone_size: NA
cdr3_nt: TGCAGCGTTGATGTCCCGACAGGGGGCACTGAAGCTTTCTTT
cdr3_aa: CSVDVPTGGTEAFF

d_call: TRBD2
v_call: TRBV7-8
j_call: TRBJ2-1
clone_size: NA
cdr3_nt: TGTGCCAGCAGCTCTCCGTCTAGCGGGGCCTACAATGAGCAGTTCTTC
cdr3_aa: CASSSPSSGAYNEQFF

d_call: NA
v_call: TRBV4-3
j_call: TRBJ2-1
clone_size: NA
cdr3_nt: TGCGCCAGCAGCCAAGTTTTGGGGGGGGACAGTCCTTACAATGAGCAGTTCTTC
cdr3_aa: CASSQVLGGDSPYNEQFF

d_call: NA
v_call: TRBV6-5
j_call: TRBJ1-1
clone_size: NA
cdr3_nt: TGTGCCAGCAGTTACACGCAGATGAACACTGAAGCTTTCTTT
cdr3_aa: CASSYTQMNTEAFF

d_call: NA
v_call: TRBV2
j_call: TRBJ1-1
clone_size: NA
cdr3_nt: TGTGCCAGCACTTCCTGGGAGGTTGCGGACACTGAAGCTTTCTTT
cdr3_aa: CASTSWEVADTEAFF

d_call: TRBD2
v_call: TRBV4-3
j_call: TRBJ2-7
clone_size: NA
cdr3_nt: TGCGCCAGCAGCCAAGATAGGGCTAGCGGACCCTCCTACGAGCAGTACTTC
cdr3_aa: CASSQDRASGPSYEQYF

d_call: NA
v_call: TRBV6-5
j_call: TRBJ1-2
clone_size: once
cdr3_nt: TGTGATTGCCAGCACCCTAGATGGACTAACTATGGCTACACCTTC
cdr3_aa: CDCQHPRWTNYGYTF

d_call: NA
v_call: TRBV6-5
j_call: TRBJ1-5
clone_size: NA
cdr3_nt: TGTGCCAGCAGTTACGCTCAGGGGTCGAGCAATCAGCCCCAGCATTTT
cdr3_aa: CASSYAQGSSNQPQHF

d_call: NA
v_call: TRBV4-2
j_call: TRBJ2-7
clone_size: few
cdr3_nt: TGTGCCAGCAGCCAAGATCTGGGGGCCTACGAGCAGTACTTC
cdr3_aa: CASSQDLGAYEQYF

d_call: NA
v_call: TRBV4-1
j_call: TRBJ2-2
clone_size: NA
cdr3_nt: TGCGCCAGCAGCCAACTAGCAGATAACACCGGGGAGCTGTTTTTT
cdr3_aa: CASSQLADNTGELFF

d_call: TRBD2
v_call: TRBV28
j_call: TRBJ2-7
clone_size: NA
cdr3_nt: TGTGCCAGCAGTTTGGTAGCGGGGGGATCCTACGAGCAGTACTTC
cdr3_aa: CASSLVAGGSYEQYF

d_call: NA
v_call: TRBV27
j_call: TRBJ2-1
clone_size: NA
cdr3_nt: TGTGCCAGCAGTCTCGGAGAAAATGAGCAGTTCTTC
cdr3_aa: CASSLGENEQFF

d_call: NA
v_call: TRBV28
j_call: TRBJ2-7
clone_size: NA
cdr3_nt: TGTGCCAGCAGTCCCGGAATGACGTCCTACGAGCAGTACTTC
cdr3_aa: CASSPGMTSYEQYF

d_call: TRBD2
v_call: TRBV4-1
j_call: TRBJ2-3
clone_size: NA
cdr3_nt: TGCGCCAGCAGCCAAGAAGAACGCGGGGGGCAAGATACGCAGTATTTT
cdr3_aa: CASSQEERGGQDTQYF

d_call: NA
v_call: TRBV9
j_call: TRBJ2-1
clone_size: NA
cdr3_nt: TGTGCCAGCAGCGTAGCCCCCTACAATGAGCAGTTCTTC
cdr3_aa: CASSVAPYNEQFF

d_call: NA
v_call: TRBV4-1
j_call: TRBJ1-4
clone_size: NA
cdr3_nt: TGCGCCAGCAGCTCCCGATACCTCTCGGAACTGTTTTTT
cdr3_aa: CASSSRYLSELFF

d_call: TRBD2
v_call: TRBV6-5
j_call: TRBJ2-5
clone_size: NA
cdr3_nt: TGTGCCAGCAGCCCCGTCGGACTAGCGGGAGAGACCCAGTACTTC
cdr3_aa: CASSPVGLAGETQYF

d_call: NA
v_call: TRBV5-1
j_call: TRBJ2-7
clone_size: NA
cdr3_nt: TGCGCCAGCAGCTTGGGGGACGGATTAGCCTACGAGCAGTACTTC
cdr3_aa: CASSLGDGLAYEQYF

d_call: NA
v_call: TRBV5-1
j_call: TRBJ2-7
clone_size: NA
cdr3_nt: TGCGCCAGCAGCTTGGTCGGGGAATTGGGCGAGCAGTACTTC
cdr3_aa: CASSLVGELGEQYF

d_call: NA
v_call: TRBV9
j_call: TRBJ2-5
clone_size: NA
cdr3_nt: TGTGCCAGCGGGACTGACGGGGCTGAAGAGACCCAGTACTTC
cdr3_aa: CASGTDGAEETQYF

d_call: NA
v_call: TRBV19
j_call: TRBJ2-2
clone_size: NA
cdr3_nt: TGTGCCAGTAGTATGTTGGTGACGAACACCGGGGAGCTGTTTTTT
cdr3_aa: CASSMLVTNTGELFF

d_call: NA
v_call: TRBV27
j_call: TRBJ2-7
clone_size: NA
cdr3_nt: TGTGCCAGCAGTTCAGGACTACAGGTCTACGAGCAGTACTTC
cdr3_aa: CASSSGLQVYEQYF

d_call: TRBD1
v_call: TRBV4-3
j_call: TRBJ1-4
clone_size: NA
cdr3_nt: TGCGCCAGCAGCCGACTGACAGGGTCGAGTGAAAAACTGTTTTTT
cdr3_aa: CASSRLTGSSEKLFF

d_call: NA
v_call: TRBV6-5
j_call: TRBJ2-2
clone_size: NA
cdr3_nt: TGTGCCAGCAGCCCCGGGACTCCGAACACCGGGGAGCTGTTTTTT
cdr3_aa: CASSPGTPNTGELFF

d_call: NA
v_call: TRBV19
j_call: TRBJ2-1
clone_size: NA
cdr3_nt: TGTGCCAGTAGTATTGATACGGGGTACAATGAGCAGTTCTTC
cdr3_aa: CASSIDTGYNEQFF